This entry lists 27 T cell receptor beta chains sequenced from one sample in a study of sequential checkpoint blockade in melanoma. This sample's treatment: randomized to nivolumab then ipilimumab (arm A) or the reverse (arm B). Some clones are missing from TCRdb's copy, which holds only in-frame ones; the method was immunoSEQ multiplex PCR. The sample lists about 19,000 clones, more than 65% occurring once. The source was tumor tissue (inferred from file names), collected from a patient given nivolumab and ipilimumab in sequence. Receptors were obtained from a human donor with melanoma.

The sample holds a few counts of this clone. The chain employs TRBV6-8 and TRBJ1-1; 7 positions agree with TRBD1. Germline CDR1 reads MNHGY; CDR2 reads SAAAGT. Losses at the gene ends were 6 bases for V and 1 base for J; bases not matched to a gene: 5. This CDR3 has 14 amino acids. CDR3 loop: CASRPTGPNTEAFF. The CDR3 DNA follows: TGTGCCAGCAGACCGACAGGGCCGAACACTGAAGCTTTCTTT.

This rearrangement joins TRBV5-1 to TRBJ2-7, with 8 nucleotides matching TRBD2. Trimming cost V 0 bases and J 3 bases; bases outside gene matches: 8. This CDR3 is 16 amino acids long. Germline V gene lookup returns CDR1 SGHRS and CDR2 YFSETQ. The CDR3: CASSLVPAGVGYEQYF. DNA for the CDR3: TGCGCCAGCAGCTTGGTTCCAGCGGGGGTTGGCTACGAGCAGTACTTC. The complete variable domain, with remaining parts taken from reference TRBV5-1 and TRBJ2-7, reads KAGVTQTPRYLIKTRGQQVTLSCSPISGHRSVSWYQQTPGQGLQFLFEYFSETQRNKGNFPGRFSGRQFSNSRSEMNVSTLELGDSALYLCASSLVPAGVGYEQYFGPGTRLTVT.

This sequence joins TRBV7-2 and TRBJ1-2; 7 nucleotides match TRBD1. Looked up from germline, CDR1 is SGHTA and CDR2 is FQGNSA. The ends lost 5 bases at V and 5 bases at J; junction bases unmatched: 5. There are 13 residues in the CDR3. CDR3 nucleotide sequence: TGTGCCAGCAGCGCAGGGGGGGCGTATGGCTACACCTTC. This encodes CASSAGGAYGYTF. The entire variable domain, with the rest obtained from reference TRBV7-2 and TRBJ1-2, is as follows: GAGVSQSPSNKVTEKGKDVELRCDPISGHTALYWYRQSLGQGLEFLIYFQGNSAPDKSGLPSDRFSAERTGGSVSTLTIQRTQQEDSAVYLCASSAGGAYGYTFGSGTRLTVV.

This clone was seen a handful of times. V is TRBV19 and J is TRBJ1-2; maybe TRBD1 (5 bases). In germline, CDR1 is LNHDA, CDR2 SQIVND (reference sequence). The CDR3 has 14 residues. The V end was cut by 5 bases, the J end by 3 bases, with 13 bases between. CDR3 protein: CASSPTNRYYGYTF. The CDR3 nucleotides read TGTGCCAGTAGTCCAACCAACAGGTACTATGGCTACACCTTC.

This clone was detected only once. The J gene is TRBJ1-1, the V gene TRBV18; 8 bases line up with TRBD1. CDR3 size: 13 residues. Unmatched junction bases numbered 3, after V lost 3 bases and J lost 6 bases. Germline V gene lookup returns CDR1 KGHSH and CDR2 LQKENI. The CDR3 region is CASSPGTGAEAFF. CDR3 nucleotides: TGTGCCAGCTCACCGGGGACAGGCGCTGAAGCTTTCTTT.

This clone was seen a few times. The rearrangement uses TRBV12-5 and TRBJ2-7; the D gene is possibly TRBD1 (6 bases). The germline V gene encodes CDR1 LGHNT and CDR2 FRNRAP. The CDR3 contains 14 residues. Written as DNA, the CDR3 is TGTGCCAGCTCCCGCCTGACAGGTACCTACGAGCAGTACTTC. Amino acid sequence: CASSRLTGTYEQYF.

The rearrangement uses TRBV11-3 and TRBJ2-3, with 9 bases that match TRBD1. The V gene end was trimmed by 5 bases and the J gene end by 0 bases; junction bases not matched to a gene: 12. CDR1 is SGHNT, CDR2 YENEEA, per germline. This CDR3 has 18 residues. CDR3 in DNA: TGTGCCAGCAGCGTCGGACAGGGGAAGGGGACTAGCACAGATACGCAGTATTTT. Translated, it gives CASSVGQGKGTSTDTQYF.

The J gene is TRBJ2-6, the V gene TRBV18; D perhaps matches TRBD1 (6 bases). V shed 3 bases and J shed 0 bases, with 15 bases lying between them. CDR1 KGHSH and CDR2 LQKENI come from the germline V gene. The CDR3 loop spans 18 amino acids. The CDR3 bases are TGTGCCAGCTCACCCTCGACAGGACCCCGCTCTGGGGCCAACGTCCTGACTTTC. Its translation is CASSPSTGPRSGANVLTF.

CDR3 DNA: TGTGCCAGCAGTTTAGGTCTTGACAGGGGGCTTGCAGATACGCAGTATTTT. Its protein is CASSLGLDRGLADTQYF. V gene TRBV28 combines with J gene TRBJ2-3, with 10 bases lining up with TRBD1. J lost 4 bases, V lost 2 bases, and 9 bases had no gene match. The CDR3 runs 17 residues. CDR1 is MDHEN and CDR2 is SYDVKM in the germline V gene.

This clone was seen only a few times. This chain joins TRBV30 and TRBJ2-5; 9 bases fit TRBD2. CDR1 and CDR2 (germline): GTSNPN, SVGIG (reference sequence). The CDR3 extends over 13 amino acids. After removal of 5 bases from V and 3 bases from J, the junction contained 4 bases not matched to a gene. This CDR3 reads CAWQGLAEETQYF. For the CDR3, the DNA is TGTGCCTGGCAGGGACTAGCAGAAGAGACCCAGTACTTC.

The chain is built from TRBV5-5 and TRBJ1-1; TRBD1 matches at 7 bases. Germline V gene lookup returns CDR1 SGHKS and CDR2 YYEKEE (reference sequence). The CDR3 has 15 amino acids. V dropped 5 bases and J dropped 6; count of bases not matched to a gene: 13. DNA for the CDR3: TGTGCCAGCAGTTTTTTCCGGGACAGACAACCTGAAGCTTTCTTT. Amino acid sequence: CASSFFRDRQPEAFF.

This CDR3 reads CARKKTGGSGYTF. The CDR3 DNA reads as TGTGCCCGAAAAAAAACAGGGGGGAGTGGCTACACCTTC. This rearrangement joins TRBV30 to TRBJ1-2; TRBD1 matches 8 bases. The V gene end was trimmed by 8 bases and the J gene end by 7 bases; junction bases not matched to a gene: 12. This CDR3 is 13 amino acids long. Germline V gene sequence: CDR1 GTSNPN, CDR2 SVGIG (reference sequence). Full variable domain (remainder filled in from reference TRBV30 and TRBJ1-2): SQTIHQWPATLVQPVGSPLSLECTVEGTSNPNLYWYRQAAGRGLQLLFYSVGIGQISSEVPQNLSASRPQDRQFILSSKKLLLSDSGFYLCARKKTGGSGYTFGSGTRLTVV.

This chain links TRBV18 with TRBJ2-1, with unresolved D. The CDR3 extends over 13 amino acids. V was cut by 4 bases and J by 6 bases, with 10 bases left in between. CDR1 is KGHSH and CDR2 is LQKENI in the germline V gene. In DNA, the CDR3 is TGTGCCAGCTCACGGCGAGATGGCAATGAGCAGTTCTTC. Translation: CASSRRDGNEQFF.

The chain carries TRBV6-8 and TRBJ1-6; maybe TRBD1 (5 bases). Deletions cut 0 bases from V and 8 bases from J, with 11 bases between. Germline lookup yields CDR1 MNHGY and CDR2 SAAAGT. The CDR3 is 15 residues long. The CDR3 here is CASSYSPQGYSPLHF. Here the CDR3 DNA reads TGTGCCAGCAGTTACTCCCCCCAGGGATATTCACCCCTCCACTTT.

The V call is TRBV7-7, the J call TRBJ2-1; D gene unclear. CDR1 and CDR2 from the germline V gene are SSHAT and FNYEAQ (reference sequence). V shed 3 bases and J shed 0 bases, with 15 bases lying between them. The CDR3 consists of 17 residues. CDR3 residues: CASSLEDGYSSYNEQFF. The CDR3 coding sequence is TGTGCCAGCAGCTTGGAAGACGGATATAGCTCCTACAATGAGCAGTTCTTC. The whole variable domain, remainder taken from reference TRBV7-7 and TRBJ2-1, is GAGVSQSPRYKVTKRGQDVTLRCDPISSHATLYWYQQALGQGPEFLTYFNYEAQPDKSGLPSDRFSAERPEGSISTLTIQRTEQRDSAMYRCASSLEDGYSSYNEQFFGPGTRLTVL.

This clone appeared a few times. The genes are TRBV30 and TRBJ1-5; D gene uncertain. This CDR3 comprises 13 residues. The V gene lost 2 bases and the J gene lost 0 bases, with 5 bases spanning the gap. CDR1 GTSNPN and CDR2 SVGIG come from the germline V gene (reference sequence). This chain's CDR3 is CAWSPNSNQPQHF. The CDR3 coding sequence is TGTGCCTGGAGTCCCAATAGCAATCAGCCCCAGCATTTT.

This chain uses TRBV5-1 with TRBJ1-6; 7 bases agree with TRBD1. The CDR3 runs to 14 residues. V lost 1 base to trimming and J lost 10 bases; unmatched junction nucleotides: 5. Germline V gene sequence: CDR1 SGHRS, CDR2 YFSETQ. CDR3 coding DNA: TGCGCCAGCAGCTTGTTGGAGGGGGCGTCACCCCTCCACTTT. This sequence encodes CASSLLEGASPLHF.

This clone was seen once. The chain recombines TRBV6-4 with TRBJ2-7; 8 nucleotides agree with TRBD2. CDR3 length equals 12 residues. Germline CDR1 MRHNA, CDR2 SNTAGT. V shed 6 bases, J shed 4 bases, and the junction held 2 bases outside the gene matches. This CDR3 reads CASSSGGYEQYF. In DNA form, the CDR3 reads TGTGCCAGCAGCTCGGGGGGGTACGAGCAGTACTTC.

The CDR3 sequence is CASSASVNEQFF. CDR3 DNA sequence: TGTGCCAGCAGTGCTAGCGTAAATGAGCAGTTCTTC. This chain uses TRBV2 with TRBJ2-1, with D maybe TRBD2 (6 bases). The germline V and J ends were trimmed by 4 bases and 7 bases, with 8 bases remaining between them. CDR1 is SNHLY, CDR2 FYNNEI, per germline. The CDR3 extends over 12 amino acids.

This clone has more than one count but fewer than ten. The chain links TRBV15 to TRBJ1-5; D is undetermined. Germline assignment: CDR1 LNHNV and CDR2 YYDKDF (reference sequence). This CDR3 has 15 amino acids. V was trimmed by 1 base and J by 1 base, leaving 8 bases between them. The CDR3 DNA reads TGTGCCACCAGCAGAGCTGAAGACAGCAATCAGCCCCAGCATTTT. Residues: CATSRAEDSNQPQHF.

The V call is TRBV12-5, the J call TRBJ1-3; TRBD1 agrees at 8 bases. V gave up 7 bases and J gave up 7 bases; unmatched junction bases: 9. The CDR3 consists of 14 residues. Germline V gives CDR1 LGHNT, CDR2 FRNRAP. CDR3 in DNA: TGTGCTAGTGCCTACGACAGGGGAGGGAACACCATATATTTT. It codes for CASAYDRGGNTIYF. The full variable domain, in which reference TRBV12-5 and TRBJ1-3 provide the parts outside the CDR3, is DARVTQTPRHKVTEMGQEVTMRCQPILGHNTVFWYRQTMMQGLELLAYFRNRAPLDDSGMPKDRFSAEMPDATLATLKIQPSEPRDSAVYFCASAYDRGGNTIYFGEGSWLTVV.

The rearrangement uses TRBV6-8 and TRBJ2-7; D is perhaps TRBD2 (7 bases). The ends were cut back, 6 bases at V and 6 bases at J, with 21 bases in the middle. In germline, CDR1 is MNHGY, CDR2 SAAAGT. CDR3 length: 15 amino acids. The CDR3 coding sequence is TGTGCCAGCAGGGGAGGGGGGGCCTCGAGTGTCGAGCAGTACTTC. This sequence encodes CASRGGGASSVEQYF.

The chain links TRBV19 to TRBJ2-1; the match to TRBD1 covers 8 bases. The germline gives CDR1 LNHDA, CDR2 SQIVND (reference sequence). V shed 5 bases and J 3 bases; nucleotides not matched to a gene: 9. This CDR3 comprises 16 residues. The CDR3 DNA follows: TGTGCCAGTAGTCCCCCCCCGGGACAGGACTACAATGAGCAGTTCTTC. It encodes CASSPPPGQDYNEQFF.

The chain carries TRBV28 and TRBJ1-1; D might be TRBD1 (5 bases). CDR1 is MDHEN and CDR2 is SYDVKM in the germline V gene. This CDR3 is 14 amino acids long. V gave up 2 bases and J gave up 3 bases, with 10 bases separating them. CDR3 sequence reads: CASSLGRAHTEAFF. The CDR3 DNA reads TGTGCCAGCAGTTTAGGCAGGGCCCACACTGAAGCTTTCTTT.

This clone appeared many times. This chain uses TRBV11-3 with TRBJ2-1, with 8 positions matching TRBD1. V dropped 5 bases and J dropped 4; count of bases not matched to a gene: 7. From germline, CDR1 is SGHNT and CDR2 YENEEA. The CDR3 contains 15 residues. The CDR3 DNA is TGTGCCAGCAGCCTGCCGGGACAGGTGTACAATGAGCAGTTCTTC. It is translated as CASSLPGQVYNEQFF.

The gene calls are TRBV15 and TRBJ1-5, with 12 bases identical to TRBD1. The germline V gene has CDR1 LNHNV and CDR2 YYDKDF (reference sequence). Germline trimming cut 5 bases from V and 5 bases from J; bases unmatched to any gene: 4. CDR3 length: 15 amino acids. The CDR3 region is CATSRDRGLDQPQHF. The CDR3 coding sequence is TGTGCCACCAGCCGGGACAGGGGGCTTGATCAGCCCCAGCATTTT.

V gene TRBV5-1 combines with J gene TRBJ2-1, with a tentative D call TRBD2 (6 bases). The CDR3 consists of 14 residues. CDR1 and CDR2 from the germline V gene are SGHRS and YFSETQ. Trimming stripped 2 bases from V and 4 bases from J, with 10 bases between. The CDR3 bases are TGCGCCAGCAGCTTACTAGCAACTTACAATGAGCAGTTCTTC. As protein: CASSLLATYNEQFF.